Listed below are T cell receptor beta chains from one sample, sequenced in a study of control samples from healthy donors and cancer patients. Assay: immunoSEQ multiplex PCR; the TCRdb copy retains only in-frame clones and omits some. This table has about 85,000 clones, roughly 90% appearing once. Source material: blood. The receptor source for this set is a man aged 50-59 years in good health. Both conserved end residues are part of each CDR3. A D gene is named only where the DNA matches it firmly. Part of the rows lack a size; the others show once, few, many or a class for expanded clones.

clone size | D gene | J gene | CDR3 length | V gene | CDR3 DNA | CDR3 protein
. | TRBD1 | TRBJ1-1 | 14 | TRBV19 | TGTGCCAGTAGTATAATCCCTGGGACAGTTGAAGCTTTCTTT | CASSIIPGTVEAFF
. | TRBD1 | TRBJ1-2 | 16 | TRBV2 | TGTGCCAGCAGTGAATTCGGGACAGGAGTTAACTATGGCTACACCTTC | CASSEFGTGVNYGYTF
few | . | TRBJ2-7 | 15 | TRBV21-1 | TGTGCCAGCAGCTCCGTGGCAGAGAGCTCCTACGAGCAGTACTTC | CASSSVAESSYEQYF
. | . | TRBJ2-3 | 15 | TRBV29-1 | TGCAGCGTTGAAGAAACGGGGGCCCCCACAGATACGCAGTATTTT | CSVEETGAPTDTQYF
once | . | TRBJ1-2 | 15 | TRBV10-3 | TGTGCCATCAGTGAGTCGAACCCAGGCTACTATGGCTACACCTTC | CAISESNPGYYGYTF
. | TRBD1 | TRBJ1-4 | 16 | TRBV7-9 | TGTGCCAGCAGCCCCGGACAGGGTTTCACTAATGAAAAACTGTTTTTT | CASSPGQGFTNEKLFF
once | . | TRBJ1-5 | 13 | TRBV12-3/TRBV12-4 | TGTGCCAGCAGCTTGTGGGGGACTCAGCCCCAGCATTTT | CASSLWGTQPQHF
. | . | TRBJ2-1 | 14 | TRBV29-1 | TGCAGCGTTGACGGGGGTACCACCTACAATGAGCAGTTCTTC | CSVDGGTTYNEQFF
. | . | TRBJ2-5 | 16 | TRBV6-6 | TGTGCCAGCAGTTTCAGTGGGGGGACTGGCCAAGAGACCCAGTACTTC | CASSFSGGTGQETQYF
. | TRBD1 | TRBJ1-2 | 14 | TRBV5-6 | TGTGCCAGCAGAATCGAAACAGGGGCCTATGGCTACACCTTC | CASRIETGAYGYTF
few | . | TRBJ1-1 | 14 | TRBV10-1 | TGCGCCAGCTCCGGGTCGACGGGAGGCACTGAAGCTTTCTTT | CASSGSTGGTEAFF
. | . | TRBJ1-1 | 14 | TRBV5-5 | TGTGCCAGCAGCCACGGAATAGGAGACACTGAAGCTTTCTTT | CASSHGIGDTEAFF
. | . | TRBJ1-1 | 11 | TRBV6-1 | TGTGCCAGCAGTGAAATCGCTGAAGCTTTCTTT | CASSEIAEAFF
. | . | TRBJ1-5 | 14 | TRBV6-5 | TGTGCCAGCAGGCCCAGACGTCAAAATCAGCCCCAGCATTTT | CASRPRRQNQPQHF
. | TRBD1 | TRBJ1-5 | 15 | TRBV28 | TGTGCCAGCAGTTTTGGGGACAGGGTCAATCAGCCCCAGCATTTT | CASSFGDRVNQPQHF
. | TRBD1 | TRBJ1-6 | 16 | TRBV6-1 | TGTGCCAGCAGTGACCCCGGACAGGGTATTAATTCACCCCTCCACTTT | CASSDPGQGINSPLHF
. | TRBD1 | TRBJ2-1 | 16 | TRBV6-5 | TGTGCCAGCAGTTCGACAGGGTCCCAATCCTACAATGAGCAGTTCTTC | CASSSTGSQSYNEQFF
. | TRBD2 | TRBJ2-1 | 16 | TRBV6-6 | TGTGCCAGCAATCTTGCACCGGGACTAGCAAATACTGAGCAGTTCTTC | CASNLAPGLANTEQFF
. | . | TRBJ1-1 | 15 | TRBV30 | TGTGCCTGGAGGTTGCCGGGACACAAAAACACTGAAGCTTTCTTT | CAWRLPGHKNTEAFF
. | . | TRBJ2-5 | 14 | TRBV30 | TGTGCCTGGACAGGTTCAAACACATTAGAGACCCAGTACTTC | CAWTGSNTLETQYF
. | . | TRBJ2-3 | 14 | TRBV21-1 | TGTGCCAGCAGCAAACGGGCCCTAGTGGATACGCAGTATTTT | CASSKRALVDTQYF
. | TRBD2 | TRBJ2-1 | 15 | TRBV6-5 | TGTGCCAGCAGTCATACTAGCGGCCAGAGGGATGAGCAGTTCTTC | CASSHTSGQRDEQFF
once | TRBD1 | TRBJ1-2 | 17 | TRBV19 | TGTGCCAGTAGTACTCGGGGAGGGGGCATCTTGAACTATGGCTACACCTTC | CASSTRGGGILNYGYTF
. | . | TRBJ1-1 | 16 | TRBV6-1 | TGTGCCAGCAGTGAAGCGCGAAACAGGCTGAACACTGAAGCTTTCTTT | CASSEARNRLNTEAFF
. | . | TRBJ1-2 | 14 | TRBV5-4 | TGTGCCAGCAGAGGGAGGGGGGGCAACTATGGCTACACCTTC | CASRGRGGNYGYTF
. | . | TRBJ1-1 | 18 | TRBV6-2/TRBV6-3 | TGTGCCAGCAGTAGCTCATGGACAGTCGCTTTGAGGAACACTGAAGCTTTCTTT | CASSSSWTVALRNTEAFF
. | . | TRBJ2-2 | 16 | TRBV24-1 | TGTGCCACCAGTGATTTTCGGCAGGGGAACACCGGGGAGCTGTTTTTT | CATSDFRQGNTGELFF
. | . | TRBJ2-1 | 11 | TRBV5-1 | TGCGCCAGCAGCTACCTCGATGAGCAGTTCTTC | CASSYLDEQFF
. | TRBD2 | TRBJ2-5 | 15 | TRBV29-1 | TGCAGCGTTGAAGAGGCCAGGGGCGGGAGGGAGACCCAGTACTTC | CSVEEARGGRETQYF
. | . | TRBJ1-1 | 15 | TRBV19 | TGTGCCAGTAGTTTCTGGGCGGCCATGAACACTGAAGCTTTCTTT | CASSFWAAMNTEAFF
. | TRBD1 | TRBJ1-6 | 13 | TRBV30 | TGTGCCTGGACAGGGGGCCTTAATTCACCCCTCCACTTT | CAWTGGLNSPLHF
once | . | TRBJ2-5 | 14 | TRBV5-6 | TGTGCCAGCAGCTTACAGGCTCCGGGGGAGACCCAGTACTTC | CASSLQAPGETQYF
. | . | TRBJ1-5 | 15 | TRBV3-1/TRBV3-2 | TGTGCCAGCAGCCCAGACGGTAGGAGCAATCAGCCCCAGCATTTT | CASSPDGRSNQPQHF
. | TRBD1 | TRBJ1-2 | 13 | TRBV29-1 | TGCAGCGTTGCGATTACAGGGGGATCCGGCTACACCTTC | CSVAITGGSGYTF
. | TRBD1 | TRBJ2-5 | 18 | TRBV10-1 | TGCGCCAGCAGTGAGGGGACAGGGATGGCGGTTGGGCAAGAGACCCAGTACTTC | CASSEGTGMAVGQETQYF
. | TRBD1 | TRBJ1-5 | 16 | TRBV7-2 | TGTGCCAGCAGCTCAGGAGACAGGGATAGCAATCAGCCCCAGCATTTT | CASSSGDRDSNQPQHF
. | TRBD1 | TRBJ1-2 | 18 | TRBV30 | TGTGCCTGGAGTGTAGGGCCCCTTGAAACCGGGACAGTCTATGGCTACACCTTC | CAWSVGPLETGTVYGYTF
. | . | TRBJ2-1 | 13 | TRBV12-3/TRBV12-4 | TGTGCCAGCAGTCCGGTTCCTTACAATGAGCAGTTCTTC | CASSPVPYNEQFF
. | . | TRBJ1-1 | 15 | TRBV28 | TGTGCCAGCAGTTCGGCTGGGTCTCAGGGGACTGAAGCTTTCTTT | CASSSAGSQGTEAFF
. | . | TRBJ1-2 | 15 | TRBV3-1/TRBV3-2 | TGTGCCAGCAGCCAAGCCCGGGGGCTGAACTATGGCTACACCTTC | CASSQARGLNYGYTF
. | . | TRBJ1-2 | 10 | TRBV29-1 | TGCAGTGCCGGTTGGGATGGCTACACCTTC | CSAGWDGYTF
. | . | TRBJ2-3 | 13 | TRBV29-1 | TGCAGCACCGGCGCCTCTTTCCGAGATACGCAGTATTTT | CSTGASFRDTQYF
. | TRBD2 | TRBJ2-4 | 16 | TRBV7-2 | TGTGCCAGCAGCCCCTCTGTGCGGGGGTCCGGAAACATTCAGTACTTC | CASSPSVRGSGNIQYF
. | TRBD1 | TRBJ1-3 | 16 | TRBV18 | TGTGCCAGCTCACCTGGGACAGCCTACTCTGGAAACACCATATATTTT | CASSPGTAYSGNTIYF
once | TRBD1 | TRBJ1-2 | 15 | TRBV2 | TGTGCCAGCAGTGAAGCTGGGACAGGCGGCTATGGCTACACCTTC | CASSEAGTGGYGYTF
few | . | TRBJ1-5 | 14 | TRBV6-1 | TGTGCCAGCAGTGAGCCAGGGGAAACTCAGCCCCAGCATTTT | CASSEPGETQPQHF